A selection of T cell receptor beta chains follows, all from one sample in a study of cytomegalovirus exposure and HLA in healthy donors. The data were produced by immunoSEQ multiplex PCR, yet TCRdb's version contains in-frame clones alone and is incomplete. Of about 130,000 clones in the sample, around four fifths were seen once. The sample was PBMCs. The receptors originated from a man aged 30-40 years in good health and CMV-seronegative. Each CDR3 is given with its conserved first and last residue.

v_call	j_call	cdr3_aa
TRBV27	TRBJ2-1	CASRREGYYNEQFF
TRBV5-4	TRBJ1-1	CASQFKSGDTEAFF
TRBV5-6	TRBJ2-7	CASSLGFNSYEQYF
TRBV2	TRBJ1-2	CATLTGTFYGYTF
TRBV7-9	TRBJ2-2	CASSLVPGQGSTGELFF
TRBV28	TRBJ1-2	CASSFDRLGYTF
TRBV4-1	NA	CASSSLAGLIYEQYF
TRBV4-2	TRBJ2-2	CASSQSSGGGTGELFF
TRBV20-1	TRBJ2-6	CSALGANVLTF
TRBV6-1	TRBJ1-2	CASSLNTVPYGYTF
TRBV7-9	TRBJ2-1	CASSMTSRNYNEQFF
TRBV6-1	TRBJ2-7	CASSRARAGYEQYF
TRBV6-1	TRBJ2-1	CAANPGLAGTEQFF
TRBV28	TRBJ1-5	CASSRQGYSNQPQHF
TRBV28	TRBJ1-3	CASSPGQINSGNTIYF
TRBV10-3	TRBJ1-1	CAISESRGLNTEAFF
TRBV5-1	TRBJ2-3	CASSLVSSGGTDTQYF
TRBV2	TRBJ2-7	CASSSKSGKYEQYF
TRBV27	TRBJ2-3	CASSLFERPSTDTQYF
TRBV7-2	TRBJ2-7	CASSLFRGNYEQYF
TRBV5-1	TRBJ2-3	CASSFRGNSPSTDTQYF
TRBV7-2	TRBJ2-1	CASSFWVAGSFEQFF
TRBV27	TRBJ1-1	CASSLRAGGTEAFF
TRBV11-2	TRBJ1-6	CASSLVSGPSYNSPLHF
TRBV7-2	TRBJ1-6	CASSLPRQGRNSPLHF
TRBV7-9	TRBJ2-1	CASSLRGNRGSYNEQFF
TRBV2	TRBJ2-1	CASSVQLNNEQFF
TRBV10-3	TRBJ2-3	CAIRSGRGTDTQYF
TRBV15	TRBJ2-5	CATSRAQQTQETQYF
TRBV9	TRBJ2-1	CASSVVAGMGHEQFF
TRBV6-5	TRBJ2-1	CASRRKPQGAVEFF
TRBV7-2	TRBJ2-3	CASSLFPGQGSTDTQYF
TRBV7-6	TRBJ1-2	CASSAVNYGYTF
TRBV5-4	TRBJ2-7	CASSPRLAGGSEQYF
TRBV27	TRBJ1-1	CASSLSTRGHTEAFF
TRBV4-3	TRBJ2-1	CASSSRGYNEQFF
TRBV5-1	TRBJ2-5	CASSEGQGIQETQYF
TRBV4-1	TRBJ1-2	CASSQGAGTYGYTF
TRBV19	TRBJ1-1	CASRSLSRAFF
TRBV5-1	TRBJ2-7	CASSSRAYEQYF
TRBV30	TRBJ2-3	CAWSVKGDRGFGQYF
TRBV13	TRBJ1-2	CASSLAGTNLLYGYTF
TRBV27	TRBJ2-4	CASSLSPLYRGNLAKNIQYF
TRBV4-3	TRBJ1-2	CASSQDYSDRGGYTF
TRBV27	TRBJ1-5	CASSLRGNQPQHF
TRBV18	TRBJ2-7	CASSPASSYEQYF
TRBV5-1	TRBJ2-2	CASSLVAGNTGELFF
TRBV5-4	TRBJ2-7	CASSLAGGQGIEQYF
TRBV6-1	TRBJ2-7	CASADQPGREQYF
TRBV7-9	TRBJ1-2	CASSPLKAVTGFYGYTF
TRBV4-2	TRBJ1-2	CASSQIVRYGKPVDGGYTF
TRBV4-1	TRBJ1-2	CASSQEVGTGVGYTF
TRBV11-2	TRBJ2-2	CASSSGTGVSGELFF
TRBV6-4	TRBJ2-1	CASSEMPSSSYNEQFF
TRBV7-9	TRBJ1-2	CASSSAQGMGGYTF